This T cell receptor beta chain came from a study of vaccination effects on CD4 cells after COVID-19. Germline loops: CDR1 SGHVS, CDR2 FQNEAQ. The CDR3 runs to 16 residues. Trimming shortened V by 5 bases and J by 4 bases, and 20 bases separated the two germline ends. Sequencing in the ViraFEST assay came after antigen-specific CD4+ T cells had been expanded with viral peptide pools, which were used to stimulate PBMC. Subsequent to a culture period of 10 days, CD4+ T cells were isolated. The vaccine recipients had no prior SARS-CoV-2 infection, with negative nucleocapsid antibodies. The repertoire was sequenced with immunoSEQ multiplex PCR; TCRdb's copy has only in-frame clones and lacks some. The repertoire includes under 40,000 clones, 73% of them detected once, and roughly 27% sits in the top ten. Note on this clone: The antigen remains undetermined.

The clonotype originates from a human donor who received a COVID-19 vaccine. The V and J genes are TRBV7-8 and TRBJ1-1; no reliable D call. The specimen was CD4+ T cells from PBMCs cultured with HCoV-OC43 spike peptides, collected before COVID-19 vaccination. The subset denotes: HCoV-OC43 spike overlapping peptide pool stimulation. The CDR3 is CASSPQAAGGGTEAFF. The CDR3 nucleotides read TGTGCCAGCAGCCCCCAAGCTGCCGGCGGCGGCACTGAAGCTTTCTTT.